The 18 T cell receptor beta chains reported below all come from one sample, sequenced in a study of cytomegalovirus exposure and HLA in healthy donors. Amplification used 60 Vbeta primers and 13 Jbeta primers. The protocol was immunoSEQ multiplex PCR, while the TCRdb copy is restricted to in-frame clones and leaves out a portion. The sample carries about 150,000 clones, about 88% recorded once. Specimen: PBMCs. The origin of the receptors is a woman aged 18-29 years in good health and CMV-seronegative.

The table lists this clone with a few counts. This sequence joins TRBV4-3 and TRBJ1-1; the D is unclear. The ends were cut back, 2 bases at V and 3 bases at J, with 7 bases in the middle. Germline V CDR1 and CDR2: LGHNA, YSLEER. The CDR3 is 13 amino acids. CDR3 bases: TGCGCCAGCAGCCAACAAGAGGACACTGAAGCTTTCTTT. This translates into CASSQQEDTEAFF.

This clone has only a few counts. The chain links TRBV18 to TRBJ2-1; weak D call: TRBD1 (5 bases). V gave up 6 bases and J gave up 5 bases, with 14 bases separating them. Germline CDR1 reads KGHSH; CDR2 reads LQKENI. The CDR3 runs 14 residues. The CDR3 sequence is CASSPPRGDNEQFF. Here the CDR3 DNA reads TGTGCCAGCTCCCCGCCTAGGGGTGACAATGAGCAGTTCTTC.

The chain employs TRBV6-1 and TRBJ2-1; D perhaps matches TRBD2 (5 bases). The CDR3 runs 15 residues. V was pared by 7 bases and J by 2 bases, with 15 bases between. Germline V CDR1 and CDR2: MNHNS, SASEGT. The CDR3 reads CASTGSSGTYNEQFF. In DNA, the CDR3 is TGTGCCAGCACGGGGTCGAGCGGAACCTACAATGAGCAGTTCTTC.

This chain joins TRBV28 and TRBJ2-7; no clear D gene. Germline CDR1 and CDR2: MDHEN and SYDVKM. This CDR3 is 11 amino acids long. V lost 3 bases, J lost 7 bases, and 7 bases lay in between. The CDR3: CASSFGGEQYF. DNA for the CDR3: TGTGCCAGCAGTTTCGGCGGAGAGCAGTACTTC.

Points on this clone: One end of the junction fails to match germline, which may point to a read error. The chain couples TRBV16 to TRBJ2-5; 7 nucleotides line up with TRBD1. The CDR3 runs to 14 residues. Looked up from germline, CDR1 is KGHSY and CDR2 is FQNENV. DNA for the CDR3: TGTGCCAGCAGCCAATGGGACAGTCAAGAGGCCCAGTACTTC. The encoded protein is CASSQWDSQEAQYF. The full variable domain, completed using reference TRBV16 and TRBJ2-5, is GEEVAQTPKHLVRGEGQKAKLYCAPIKGHSYVFWYQQVLKNEFKFLISFQNENVFDETGMPKERFSAKCLPNSPCSLEIQATKLEDSAVYFCASSQWDSQEAQYFGPGTRLLVL.

This chain uses TRBV30 with TRBJ1-3; D is unclear. With 4 bases removed from V and 0 bases from J, the gap between germline ends came to 7 bases. Germline CDR1 GTSNPN, CDR2 SVGIG (reference sequence). This CDR3 has 13 residues. Here the CDR3 reads CAWNSNSGNTIYF. Here the CDR3 DNA reads TGTGCCTGGAACAGCAACTCTGGAAACACCATATATTTT.

This clone was detected only once. The rearrangement uses TRBV15 and TRBJ2-5; 9 positions agree with TRBD2. The trim removed 6 bases at V and 11 bases at J, leaving 13 bases unmatched. Per the germline V gene, CDR1 is LNHNV and CDR2 is YYDKDF (reference sequence). This CDR3 comprises 14 residues. The CDR3 bases are TGTGCCACCAGTTCGGCTAGCGGGATTGGGGAGCAGTACTTC. Encoded protein: CATSSASGIGEQYF.

The V call is TRBV28, the J call TRBJ1-1; 7 positions agree with TRBD1. Losses at the gene ends were 3 bases for V and 0 bases for J; bases not matched to a gene: 4. Per the germline V gene, CDR1 is MDHEN and CDR2 is SYDVKM. The CDR3 has 15 amino acids. CDR3 region: CASSLGQLMNTEAFF. DNA for the CDR3: TGTGCCAGCAGTTTGGGACAGCTCATGAACACTGAAGCTTTCTTT.

J is TRBJ1-2 and V is TRBV28, with 10 positions matching TRBD1. Looked up from germline, CDR1 is MDHEN and CDR2 is SYDVKM. V lost 5 bases to trimming and J lost 6 bases; unmatched junction nucleotides: 9. This CDR3 region has 15 residues. CDR3 region: CASSPGTGEWDGYTF. CDR3 in DNA: TGTGCCAGCAGTCCCGGGACAGGGGAGTGGGATGGCTACACCTTC.

CDR3 loop: CAISAFEDEQFF. DNA of the CDR3: TGTGCCATCAGTGCCTTCGAGGATGAGCAGTTCTTC. The rearrangement joins TRBV10-3 to TRBJ2-1; no reliable D call. This CDR3 spans 12 amino acids. The V end lost 4 bases, the J end lost 8 bases, and 9 bases lay between the germline ends. The germline CDR1 and CDR2 sequences are ENHRY and SYGVKD.

The rearrangement uses TRBV6-5 and TRBJ1-2; a possible D gene is TRBD1 (5 bases). The germline gives CDR1 MNHEY, CDR2 SVGAGI. Trimming left V 4 bases short and J 7 bases short, with 13 bases between. The CDR3 has 13 amino acids. The CDR3 is CASSSPTVSGYTF. The CDR3 nucleotides read TGTGCCAGCAGTTCCCCGACAGTTTCTGGCTACACCTTC.

This clone was observed once. This chain uses TRBV28 with TRBJ2-5; 11 bases map to TRBD2. CDR1 and CDR2 (germline): MDHEN, SYDVKM. This CDR3 has 19 amino acids. Unmatched junction bases numbered 20, after V lost 6 bases and J lost 5 bases. The CDR3: CASSLPLGGTSGKVETQYF. The DNA for the CDR3 is TGTGCCAGCAGCTTACCCCTGGGGGGGACTAGCGGAAAAGTGGAGACCCAGTACTTC. The full variable domain, completed using reference TRBV28 and TRBJ2-5, is DVKVTQSSRYLVKRTGEKVFLECVQDMDHENMFWYRQDPGLGLRLIYFSYDVKMKEKGDIPEGYSVSREKKERFSLILESASTNQTSMYLCASSLPLGGTSGKVETQYFGPGTRLLVL.

The rearrangement joins TRBV13 to TRBJ2-1; TRBD2 matches at 7 bases. The V segment lost 0 bases and the J segment 0 bases; nucleotides outside the gene matches: 5. The germline V gene has CDR1 PRHDT and CDR2 FYEKMQ (reference sequence). This CDR3 is built from 17 residues. The CDR3 loop reads CASSLGGLSSSYNEQFF. As DNA, the CDR3 is TGTGCCAGCAGCTTAGGGGGACTATCCAGCTCCTACAATGAGCAGTTCTTC.

The chain couples TRBV18 to TRBJ2-7, with 7 bases lining up with TRBD1. The CDR3 is 16 amino acids. V gave up 4 bases and J gave up 2 bases; unmatched junction bases: 11. CDR1 and CDR2 from the germline V gene are KGHSH and LQKENI. The CDR3 reads CASSRDGTANPYEQYF. CDR3 DNA sequence: TGTGCCAGCTCACGCGACGGGACAGCTAACCCCTACGAGCAGTACTTC.

V usage is TRBV6-5 and J usage is TRBJ2-7; TRBD1 agrees at 7 bases. The V segment lost 5 bases and the J segment 5 bases; nucleotides outside the gene matches: 12. Germline CDR1 and CDR2: MNHEY and SVGAGI. The CDR3 length is 15 residues. CDR3 bases: TGTGCCAGCAGTCCCTCACAGGGGCAGGCCCACGAGCAGTACTTC. Translated, it gives CASSPSQGQAHEQYF.

The rearrangement uses TRBV7-2 and TRBJ2-1; D is undetermined. Per the germline V gene, CDR1 is SGHTA and CDR2 is FQGNSA. Between the trimmed V and J ends, which lost 2 bases and 4 bases, there was a span of 9 bases. The length of the CDR3 is 14 residues. CDR3 bases: TGTGCCAGCAGCTTACAGGTCCGATACAATGAGCAGTTCTTC. Its protein is CASSLQVRYNEQFF.

This chain joins TRBV27 and TRBJ1-6; no definite D call. V was cut by 5 bases and J by 9 bases, with 11 bases left in between. This CDR3 has 13 amino acids. The germline V gene has CDR1 MNHEY and CDR2 SMNVEV (reference sequence). As DNA, the CDR3 is TGTGCCAGCAGTCTCACCCCCGGTTCACCCCTCCACTTT. Protein sequence: CASSLTPGSPLHF.

This clone was counted a few times. The V and J genes are TRBV19 and TRBJ2-3; 9 positions agree with TRBD2. The V gene's germline CDR1 is LNHDA and CDR2 SQIVND (reference sequence). V gave up 3 bases and J gave up 8 bases; unmatched junction bases: 9. The CDR3 has 15 amino acids. CDR3 amino acids: CASSMVAGVFVTQYF. In nucleotides, the CDR3 is TGTGCCAGTAGTATGGTAGCGGGGGTCTTCGTTACGCAGTATTTT.